This TCR beta chain derives from a study of T-cell memory formation after mild COVID-19 (TCRdb year 2021). For the wider study: TCR sequence clusters from the two donors were largely donor specific. T-cell clones expanding and contracting after mild COVID-19 in a couple of donors were tracked by longitudinal TCRalpha and TCRbeta repertoire sequencing. Two young, previously healthy adult volunteers, one female and one male, were included in the cohort.

Reading the germline V gene (reference sequence) gives CDR1 MNHNY and CDR2 SVGAGI. The CDR3 sequence holds 15 residues, the cysteine and phenylalanine included. Here the CDR3 DNA is all that survives: 45 bases in frame from base 1. Deletion took 0 bases off V and 5 bases off J, with a span of 10 bases between the germline ends. General study outcomes and caveats: Whether the second-wave clones peaking on day 37 were SARS-CoV-2 specific was not confirmed. Clones contracting from day 15 to 85 had balanced CD4/CD8 phenotypes, while a second wave expanding from day 15 to 37 was biased towards CD4+. Some responding clones were detected in pre-infection memory, suggesting pre-existing cross-reactive memory T cells joined the SARS-CoV-2 response. Contracting CD4+ clones appeared mostly in the CM and EM memory subsets, whereas CD8+ clones were enriched in EMRA. Only a couple of mild cases were covered by the study, and larger cohorts that include severe cases with pre-infection samples were considered necessary.

Sequencing took place on an Illumina NovaSeq 6000. Using 5'RACE with constant-segment primers, TCRalpha and TCRbeta cDNA libraries were constructed, with sample barcodes and unique molecular identifiers added in the process. Trizol reagent was used to extract RNA from every sample. Library amplification was performed in two PCR steps, and a second sample barcode and Illumina TruSeq adapters were introduced in the second step. Libraries were sequenced on an Illumina NovaSeq with 2 x 150 bp paired-end reads. Per the source publication's procedure: The reads were demultiplexed and collapsed into UMI-guided consensus sequences using migec v1.2.7. With mixcr v2.1.11, UMI consensuses were aligned to TRA and TRB V and J templates and assembled into clonotypes. Clonotypes were classified as expanded or contracted when called significant by both edgeR and NoisET, with noise models trained on biological replicates. For edgeR calls, the cutoffs were a false discovery rate-adjusted p below 0.01 and a log2 fold-change threshold of 1. PCA with hierarchical clustering of max-normalized trajectories of the 1000 most abundant clonotypes was used as exploratory dynamics analysis. Separately sequenced CD4+ and CD8+ repertoires were used to assign the CD4 or CD8 phenotype of responding clones. In-frame beta chains were kept once TCRdb had trimmed the public reads at Q25 with fastp and called clones with MiXCR. Rows with one shared CDR3 protein collapse into an entry with the most common genes and DNA. TCRdb assigned the V and J calls; the authors' analysis was not used. This sample lists around 500,000 distinct CDR3 sequences; roughly 20% were detected once. The top ten constitute about 12% of the sample.

Ficoll-Paque density gradient centrifugation was the method used to isolate PBMCs. This clonotype has a count of ten or more. The antigen it binds to is not known. No much larger clonotype is one base removed from it; base qualities were not supplied. Recombination linked TRBV6-6 to TRBJ1-4, with TRBD1 perhaps the D gene, on 6 matching bases. The TCR sequence derives from an adult woman who had mild COVID-19 (a few samples of this study predate the infection). The sample titles of this study are shuffled in the database, so cell type and time point are left out; the donor was told from shared clones. Material for sequencing was PBMCs or a T cell subset sorted from them (not recorded which). The DNA sequence is TGTGCCAGCAGTTACTCGGGGGGGCGGAATGAAAAACTGTTTTTT. Its coded protein is CASSYSGGRNEKLFF.